One sample yielded the 7 T cell receptor beta chains listed below, sequenced in a study of shared clonotypes between healthy human individuals. TCRdb keeps only in-frame clones here, not all; method: immunoSEQ multiplex PCR. The sample includes 1,400,000 or so clones, 98% of them seen just once. The sequencing sample was made of naive CD4+ T cells sorted from blood. This sample's subset: CD45RA+ positively selected. All receptors derive from a man aged 25 to 40 in good health.

CDR3 DNA sequence: TGTGCCAGCAGCTCAAAGGGGGCTCTTGGTGAAAAACTGTTTTTT. Its translation is CASSSKGALGEKLFF. This chain connects TRBV28 to TRBJ1-4, with 7 bases lining up with TRBD1. Per germline, CDR1 MDHEN and CDR2 SYDVKM. This CDR3 spans 15 amino acids. Unmatched junction bases numbered 11, after V lost 6 bases and J lost 7 bases.

V and J are TRBV11-3 and TRBJ2-2; weak D call: TRBD2 (6 bases). There are 16 residues in the CDR3. CDR1 and CDR2 from the germline V gene are SGHNT and YENEEA. V lost 4 bases, J lost 1 base, and 13 bases lay in between. CDR3 amino acids: CASSSTSWENTGELFF. The CDR3 nucleotides are TGTGCCAGCAGCTCCACTAGCTGGGAGAACACCGGGGAGCTGTTTTTT.

The chain uses TRBV7-3 and TRBJ2-7, with unresolved D. The germline V gene has CDR1 SGHTA and CDR2 FQGTGA. The CDR3 spans 16 residues. V gave up 8 bases and J gave up 6 bases, with 26 bases separating them. CDR3 amino acids: CASAPGRSRSNSEQYF. The CDR3 nucleotides read TGTGCCAGCGCCCCAGGACGGAGTCGGTCCAATTCCGAGCAGTACTTC. Drawing the rest from reference TRBV7-3 and TRBJ2-7, the complete variable domain is GAGVSQTPSNKVTEKGKYVELRCDPISGHTALYWYRQSLGQGPEFLIYFQGTGAADDSGLPNDRFFAVRPEGSVSTLKIQRTERGDSAVYLCASAPGRSRSNSEQYFGPGTRLTVT.

V and J are TRBV9 and TRBJ2-7; either TRBD1 or TRBD2 may fit D (6 bases each). Trimming stripped 7 bases from V and 3 bases from J, with 11 bases between. Germline CDR1 SGDLS, CDR2 YYNGEE. There are 12 residues in the CDR3. The CDR3 protein is CASGRGLYEQYF. CDR3 coding DNA: TGTGCCAGCGGCCGGGGGCTCTACGAGCAGTACTTC.

The chain carries TRBV25-1 and TRBJ1-5, with unresolved D. This CDR3 is 10 amino acids long. Germline CDR1 and CDR2: MGHDK and SYGVNS. V was trimmed by 8 bases and J by 9 bases, leaving 8 bases between them. The CDR3 region has the DNA TGTGCCAGCCCACCTATGCCCCAGCATTTT. Translation: CASPPMPQHF. The variable domain in full, completed from reference TRBV25-1 and TRBJ1-5, reads EADIYQTPRYLVIGTGKKITLECSQTMGHDKMYWYQQDPGMELHLIHYSYGVNSTEKGDLSSESTVSRIRTEHFPLTLESARPSHTSQYLCASPPMPQHFGDGTRLSIL.

The chain has TRBV18 and TRBJ2-5, with TRBD1 matching 10 bases. V was pared by 1 base and J by 5 bases, with 7 bases of the junction left unmatched. The length of the CDR3 is 16 residues. The germline CDR1 and CDR2 sequences are KGHSH and LQKENI. This CDR3 is CASSPQGQGSGETQYF. The CDR3 DNA reads as TGTGCCAGCTCACCACAGGGACAGGGGTCGGGTGAGACCCAGTACTTC. Variable domain in full (rest from reference TRBV18 and TRBJ2-5): NAGVMQNPRHLVRRRGQEARLRCSPMKGHSHVYWYRQLPEEGLKFMVYLQKENIIDESGMPKERFSAEFPKEGPSILRIQQVVRGDSAAYFCASSPQGQGSGETQYFGPGTRLLVL.

On this clone itself: The same CDR3 arises from other DNA sequences in this sample as well. The gene calls are TRBV19 and TRBJ2-5; 9 nucleotides match TRBD2. The CDR3 covers 14 residues. Germline trimming cut 4 bases from V and 3 bases from J; bases unmatched to any gene: 3. The germline V gene encodes CDR1 LNHDA and CDR2 SQIVND (reference sequence). CDR3 sequence reads: CASSKTSGKETQYF. In DNA, the CDR3 is TGTGCCAGTAGTAAGACTAGCGGAAAAGAGACCCAGTACTTC.